The rows below give T cell receptor beta chains drawn from one sample of a study of radiation and T cells in renal cell carcinoma. The table came from immunoSEQ multiplex PCR; TCRdb's copy has only in-frame clones and leaves some out. The sample yields roughly 58,000 clones, about 74% seen once. The sample in question was blood, obtained from a patient whose treatment included radiotherapy and nephrectomy. Receptors originate from a man aged 55 to 70 with renal cell carcinoma. The CDR3 runs from the conserved cysteine through the conserved F or W. The D gene is left open where the match is weak. Clone size, where shown, is once, few, many, or a class for clones that have expanded.

d_call j_call v_call clone_size cdr3_nt cdr3_aa
- TRBJ2-3 TRBV18 - TGTGCCAGCTCACCAGGATCAGATACGCAGTATTTT CASSPGSDTQYF
- TRBJ2-2 TRBV27 - TGTGCCAACTGCACCGGGGAGCTGTTTTTT CANCTGELFF
TRBD1 TRBJ1-5 TRBV6-6 - TGTGCCAGCAGACCGGACAGGGTCAATCAGCCCCAGCATTTT CASRPDRVNQPQHF
TRBD2 TRBJ2-3 TRBV27 - TGTGCCAGCAGTTTATCTTCCATAGCGGGGGGGCCCCTAGATACGCAGTATTTT CASSLSSIAGGPLDTQYF
TRBD2 TRBJ2-3 TRBV15 - TGTGCCACCAGCAGAGGCCTAGCGGGGGGGCAGTGGACAGATACGCAGTATTTT CATSRGLAGGQWTDTQYF
- TRBJ2-7 TRBV29-1 - TGCAGCGTTGAAGAGAGCCACTACGAGCAGTACTTC CSVEESHYEQYF
- TRBJ2-3 TRBV7-8 - TGTGCCAGCAGCTGGGTCTACCCCTCTTCGGATACGCAGTATTTT CASSWVYPSSDTQYF
TRBD2 TRBJ2-2 TRBV7-8 - TGTGCCAGCAGCTCCTTAGCGGGAGCGGGCGGGGAGCTGTTTTTT CASSSLAGAGGELFF
- TRBJ1-1 TRBV27 - TGTGCCAGCAGTAATAACGCAGGGTTTACTGAAGCTTTCTTT CASSNNAGFTEAFF
- TRBJ1-1 TRBV11-2 - TGTGCCAGCAGTCGTACAGGTTCCGGGACTGAAGCTTTCTTT CASSRTGSGTEAFF
- TRBJ2-7 TRBV7-9 once TGTGCCAGCAGCTTGGCCCAACTCGGCGAGCAGTACTTC CASSLAQLGEQYF
- TRBJ1-6 TRBV28 - TGTGCCAGCAGTTTTGGCCAGCCCAATTCACCCCTCCACTTT CASSFGQPNSPLHF
- TRBJ1-3 TRBV7-2 - TGTGCCAGCAGCCCCCGCTCTGGAAACACCATATATTTT CASSPRSGNTIYF
- TRBJ1-1 TRBV7-9 - TGTGCCAGCAGCCACCGGACAGTGAACACTGAAGCTTTCTTT CASSHRTVNTEAFF
- TRBJ2-3 TRBV13 once TGTGCCAGCAGCCCTGTGACGGGCCCTGGCACAGATACGCAGTATTTT CASSPVTGPGTDTQYF
- TRBJ1-2 TRBV5-6 - TGTGCCAGCAGCTTGGACCCCGTTAACTATGGCTACACCTTC CASSLDPVNYGYTF
- TRBJ1-5 TRBV7-6 - TGTGCCAGCAGCGCCACAGGCAATCAGCCCCAGCATTTT CASSATGNQPQHF
- TRBJ1-4 TRBV5-1 - TGCGCCAGCAGCCATCGCGGGGTGCCTAATGAAAAACTGTTTTTT CASSHRGVPNEKLFF
- TRBJ2-5 TRBV7-9 - TGTGCCAGCAGCTCGCTCCGGGGGGCGCGACGTCAAGAGACCCAGTACTTC CASSSLRGARRQETQYF
- TRBJ2-7 TRBV9 - TGTGCCAGCAGCGTAGCGGCGTGGATGGGGGGCGAGCAGTACTTC CASSVAAWMGGEQYF
TRBD1 TRBJ1-2 TRBV7-6 once TGTGCCAGCAGCTCCGAAGACAGGGGGCGCGGTGGCTACACCTTC CASSSEDRGRGGYTF
TRBD2 TRBJ2-3 TRBV7-9 - TGTGCCAGCAGCCCCTCAACTAGCGGGTTCTCAGATACGCAGTATTTT CASSPSTSGFSDTQYF
TRBD2 TRBJ2-3 TRBV18 - TGTGCCAGCTCACCAGGGCTAGCGGAAACAGATACGCAGTATTTT CASSPGLAETDTQYF
TRBD2 TRBJ2-5 TRBV27 - TGTGCCAGCAGTTTATCCAGCGGGAGGGCGTGGGAGACCCAGTACTTC CASSLSSGRAWETQYF
TRBD2 TRBJ2-1 TRBV5-1 few TGCGCCAGCAGCTTCTTACTAGCGGGAGGGAACAATGAGCAGTTCTTC CASSFLLAGGNNEQFF
- TRBJ1-2 TRBV10-3 few TGTGCCATCAGTGCTGGGGATAATGGCTACACCTTC CAISAGDNGYTF
- TRBJ1-5 TRBV7-8 - TGTGCCAGCAGCCCAGAAGGACAGCCCAAGTCCCAGCATTTT CASSPEGQPKSQHF
- TRBJ1-5 TRBV2 - TGTGCCAGCAGTGGTGATTATAGCAATCAGCCCCAGCATTTT CASSGDYSNQPQHF
TRBD2 TRBJ2-7 TRBV7-2 - TGTGCCAGCAGCGGAACTAGCGGACCCTACGAGCAGTACTTC CASSGTSGPYEQYF
TRBD2 TRBJ2-7 TRBV7-9 - TGTGCCAGCAGCCCGGGGGGGACTCCCGGCGAGCAGTACTTC CASSPGGTPGEQYF
- TRBJ1-1 TRBV7-2 - TGTGCCAGCAGCTTACCTTTAGCCCCTGAAGCTTTCTTT CASSLPLAPEAFF
TRBD1 TRBJ1-1 TRBV9 few TGTGCCAGCAGCCAGGGACAGATGAACACTGAAGCTTTCTTT CASSQGQMNTEAFF
TRBD2 TRBJ2-2 TRBV19 - TGTGCCAGTAGTTACCAGCGGGGCGTAGGGGGGGAGCTGTTTTTT CASSYQRGVGGELFF
- TRBJ2-1 TRBV5-1 - TGCGCCAGCAGCTTTTTCGGATTGAGCTCCTACAATGAGCAGTTCTTC CASSFFGLSSYNEQFF
- TRBJ2-7 TRBV7-2 few TGTGCCAGCAGTTTCAGCAGCAACTCCTACGAGCAGTACTTC CASSFSSNSYEQYF
TRBD1 TRBJ1-4 TRBV5-1 - TGCGCCAGCAGCTTGGGGGACAGGGTACGCGGTGAAAAACTGTTTTTT CASSLGDRVRGEKLFF
- TRBJ2-1 TRBV9 - TGTGCCAGCAGCGTCTCCGGGACTCCCTCCTACAATGAGCAGTTCTTC CASSVSGTPSYNEQFF
TRBD1 TRBJ2-2 TRBV15 once TGTGCCACCAGCAGAGACAGGGGGCGGGTCACCGGGGAGCTGTTTTTT CATSRDRGRVTGELFF
- TRBJ2-1 TRBV11-3 - TGTGCCAGCAGCCCCTTTCGGCCCGAAGGAAGCTCCTACAATGAGCAGTTCTTC CASSPFRPEGSSYNEQFF
- TRBJ1-6 TRBV2 many TGTGCCAGCAGTGAGGTGGCTAATTCACCCCTCCACTTT CASSEVANSPLHF
- TRBJ2-2 TRBV5-4 few TGTGCCAGCAGCTTGTCGGGACAAGCTGCCGGGGAGCTGTTTTTT CASSLSGQAAGELFF
TRBD2 TRBJ2-3 TRBV2 - TGTGCCAGCAGGGTGACTAGCGGGGGGGAAGATACGCAGTATTTT CASRVTSGGEDTQYF
- TRBJ1-1 TRBV7-8 few TGTGCCAGCAGCTTAGGACAGGACCCGAACACTGAAGCTTTCTTT CASSLGQDPNTEAFF
- TRBJ2-5 TRBV4-3 - TGCGCCAGCAGCCCCCGCCCAGACCAAGAGACCCAGTACTTC CASSPRPDQETQYF
- TRBJ2-7 TRBV19 - TGTGCCAGTAGCTCAACCCGGGGAATCGAGCAGTACTTC CASSSTRGIEQYF
TRBD1 TRBJ2-5 TRBV29-1 few TGCAGCGTTCCGGGACAGGGGGCAGAGACCCAGTACTTC CSVPGQGAETQYF
- TRBJ1-2 TRBV6-5 - TGTGCCAGCAGTTACCTCAGTACTAACTATGGCTACACCTTC CASSYLSTNYGYTF
- TRBJ1-1 TRBV27 many TGTGCCAGCAGTTTATCTGGGGCGGACACTGAAGCTTTCTTT CASSLSGADTEAFF